The clone carrying this TCR beta chain is large (0.1 to 1%) in the sample. What it recognizes is unknown. The V and J ends lost 5 bases and 4 bases, in that order; junction bases with no gene match: 12. Germline values: CDR1 MNHNS, CDR2 SASEGT. The CDR3 runs 17 residues. The Oncomine TCR Beta short-read assay was what sequenced the DNA obtained from cultured CD4+ T cells. MiXCR, run by TCRdb on the PCR reads, gives a single entry per CDR3 protein. The sample lists just over 4,000 distinct CDR3 sequences, 38% seen once, with roughly 25% in the top ten. These data come from a study of vaccination and CD4 T cells after COVID-19. The overall study: Convalescent patients gave post-COVID blood a median around 91 days post-diagnosis, range 35 to 161.

Treatment in this sample: approximately nine-day PBMC culture with coronavirus spike peptide pools or control peptides (ViraFEST assay). Study-wide findings and caveats: From a median of roughly 21 to 38, SARS-CoV-2-reactive clonotypes increased, though not significantly.

The sequence derives from a human donor who had recovered from COVID-19. The gene calls are TRBV6-1 and TRBJ2-7, with 12 bases that match TRBD2. The sequenced sample was CD4+ T cells from blood, cultured in vitro. CDR3: CASSHTGTSGRGYEQYF. CDR3 coding DNA: TGTGCCAGCAGTCACACGGGGACTAGCGGGCGGGGATACGAGCAGTACTTC.